A selection of T cell receptor beta chains follows, all from one sample in a study of control samples from healthy donors and cancer patients. Libraries were prepared by immunoSEQ multiplex PCR; TCRdb keeps only in-frame clonotypes and omits some of them. This sample has 130,000 or so clones, with approximately 90% found just once. Sequences were obtained from blood. The receptors stem from a woman between 45 and 65 years old in good health. CDR3s include the opening cysteine and the closing phenylalanine or tryptophan. A D gene is named only where the DNA matches it firmly. The size field is filled for only some rows; it gives once, few, many or a size class.

size: .
D: .
V: TRBV30
J: TRBJ2-4
CDR3: CAWSPGNIQYF
DNA: TGTGCCTGGAGCCCGGGAAACATTCAGTACTTC

size: .
D: .
V: TRBV5-1
J: TRBJ2-3
CDR3: CASSLDRGLSDTQYF
DNA: TGCGCCAGCAGCTTGGACAGGGGACTATCAGATACGCAGTATTTT

size: .
D: .
V: TRBV6-5
J: TRBJ1-2
CDR3: CASKTGFGYTF
DNA: TGTGCCAGTAAGACAGGTTTTGGCTACACCTTC

size: .
D: TRBD2
V: TRBV7-9
J: TRBJ2-7
CDR3: CASSFTLAGGLMSYEQYF
DNA: TGTGCCAGCAGCTTCACCCTAGCGGGAGGGCTCATGTCCTACGAGCAGTACTTC

size: .
D: .
V: TRBV12-3/TRBV12-4
J: TRBJ1-5
CDR3: CASRMGIAQPQHF
DNA: TGTGCCAGCAGGATGGGTATTGCTCAGCCCCAGCATTTT

size: few
D: TRBD2
V: TRBV6-5
J: TRBJ2-3
CDR3: CASSFIAGANTDTQYF
DNA: TGTGCCAGCAGTTTTATAGCGGGAGCCAACACAGATACGCAGTATTTT

size: .
D: .
V: TRBV6-1
J: TRBJ1-1
CDR3: CASSEGGTEAFF
DNA: TGTGCCAGCAGTGAAGGGGGCACTGAAGCTTTCTTT

size: .
D: TRBD2
V: TRBV2
J: TRBJ2-1
CDR3: CASSERREGRNEQFF
DNA: TGTGCCAGCAGTGAAAGGCGGGAGGGCCGGAATGAGCAGTTCTTC

size: .
D: .
V: TRBV19
J: TRBJ2-1
CDR3: CASSIDFSDNEQFF
DNA: TGTGCCAGTAGTATTGATTTTTCCGACAATGAGCAGTTCTTC

size: .
D: .
V: TRBV6-5
J: TRBJ1-2
CDR3: CASSRPGTNYGYTF
DNA: TGTGCCAGCAGCCGCCCGGGCACCAACTATGGCTACACCTTC

size: once
D: .
V: TRBV5-4
J: TRBJ2-1
CDR3: CASSDDLFGSYNEQFF
DNA: TGTGCCAGCAGTGATGACTTGTTTGGCTCCTACAATGAGCAGTTCTTC

size: .
D: TRBD2
V: TRBV7-9
J: TRBJ2-3
CDR3: CASSLGLAGDTDTQYF
DNA: TGTGCCAGCAGCTTAGGGCTAGCGGGAGACACAGATACGCAGTATTTT

size: .
D: TRBD1
V: TRBV24-1
J: TRBJ1-2
CDR3: CATSDSGQGKFRDYGYTF
DNA: TGTGCCACCAGTGACTCGGGACAGGGGAAATTTCGGGACTATGGCTACACCTTC

size: .
D: .
V: TRBV2
J: TRBJ1-5
CDR3: CASSEALGPQPQHF
DNA: TGTGCCAGCAGTGAAGCGCTTGGACCTCAGCCCCAGCATTTT

size: .
D: .
V: TRBV6-5
J: TRBJ1-1
CDR3: CASSYSPPGPGTEAFF
DNA: TGTGCCAGCAGTTACTCACCCCCAGGGCCGGGGACTGAAGCTTTCTTT

size: .
D: .
V: TRBV18
J: TRBJ1-1
CDR3: CASSKTQNTEAFF
DNA: TGTGCCAGCTCAAAAACCCAGAACACTGAAGCTTTCTTT

size: .
D: .
V: TRBV7-8
J: TRBJ2-7
CDR3: CASSLGAVAYEQYF
DNA: TGTGCCAGCAGCTTAGGGGCTGTCGCCTACGAGCAGTACTTC

size: once
D: .
V: TRBV12-3/TRBV12-4
J: TRBJ1-2
CDR3: CASSEGYGYTF
DNA: TGTGCCAGCAGCGAGGGTTATGGCTACACCTTC

size: once
D: .
V: TRBV27
J: TRBJ1-4
CDR3: CASSLQQGPNEKLFF
DNA: TGTGCCAGCAGTTTACAACAGGGTCCTAATGAAAAACTGTTTTTT

size: .
D: TRBD1
V: TRBV28
J: TRBJ1-5
CDR3: CASSVTGVYQPQHF
DNA: TGTGCCAGCAGTGTTACAGGGGTGTATCAGCCCCAGCATTTT

size: .
D: .
V: TRBV6-5
J: TRBJ1-1
CDR3: CASIVNTEAFF
DNA: TGTGCCAGCATAGTGAACACTGAAGCTTTCTTT

size: .
D: .
V: TRBV5-8
J: TRBJ2-5
CDR3: CASSFRLRAAEQTQYF
DNA: TGTGCCAGCAGCTTTAGACTCCGCGCGGCTGAGCAGACCCAGTACTTC

size: .
D: .
V: TRBV18
J: TRBJ1-3
CDR3: CASSEALAGTLYF
DNA: TGTGCCAGCTCAGAGGCACTTGCCGGGACCCTATATTTT

size: .
D: TRBD1
V: TRBV3-1/TRBV3-2
J: TRBJ1-1
CDR3: CASSPPGTGTEAFF
DNA: TGTGCCAGCAGCCCGCCTGGGACAGGGACTGAAGCTTTCTTT

size: .
D: .
V: TRBV5-1
J: TRBJ1-1
CDR3: CASSALTGMNTEAFF
DNA: TGCGCCAGCAGCGCCCTAACAGGCATGAACACTGAAGCTTTCTTT

size: .
D: .
V: TRBV2
J: TRBJ2-7
CDR3: CASSLHNEQYF
DNA: TGTGCCAGCTCGCTTCACAACGAGCAGTACTTC

size: .
D: .
V: TRBV7-9
J: TRBJ2-2
CDR3: CASSLAVVAGELFF
DNA: TGTGCCAGCAGCTTAGCAGTGGTTGCCGGGGAGCTGTTTTTT

size: .
D: TRBD1
V: TRBV7-9
J: TRBJ1-2
CDR3: CASSLSPRTSDRANYGYTF
DNA: TGTGCCAGCAGCTTAAGCCCCCGGACCTCGGACAGGGCTAACTATGGCTACACCTTC

size: .
D: .
V: TRBV6-5
J: TRBJ2-1
CDR3: CATQAPLWRGEQFF
DNA: TGTGCCACCCAGGCCCCCTTATGGAGAGGCGAGCAGTTCTTC

size: .
D: TRBD2
V: TRBV28
J: TRBJ2-3
CDR3: CASSLAGGFNTQYF
DNA: TGTGCCAGCAGTCTAGCGGGAGGTTTTAATACGCAGTATTTT

size: .
D: .
V: TRBV2
J: TRBJ1-6
CDR3: CASSKGYRDTPRSPLHF
DNA: TGTGCCAGCAGCAAAGGGTACCGGGACACCCCAAGGTCACCCCTCCACTTT

size: .
D: .
V: TRBV9
J: TRBJ1-3
CDR3: CASSLRWGASGNTIYF
DNA: TGTGCCAGCAGCCTCCGGTGGGGAGCCTCTGGAAACACCATATATTTT

size: .
D: .
V: TRBV27
J: TRBJ1-1
CDR3: CASSLAGRTTEAFF
DNA: TGTGCCAGCAGTTTGGCCGGGAGGACCACTGAAGCTTTCTTT

size: .
D: .
V: TRBV15
J: TRBJ1-2
CDR3: CATSRAPPPGRANYGYTF
DNA: TGTGCCACCAGCAGAGCCCCCCCGCCAGGAAGAGCTAACTATGGCTACACCTTC

size: .
D: .
V: TRBV4-1
J: TRBJ1-5
CDR3: CASSQGGPYQPQHF
DNA: TGCGCCAGCAGCCAAGGAGGACCTTATCAGCCCCAGCATTTT

size: .
D: .
V: TRBV5-1
J: TRBJ2-3
CDR3: CASSFGTATDTQYF
DNA: TGCGCCAGCAGTTTTGGGACCGCAACAGATACGCAGTATTTT

size: .
D: TRBD1
V: TRBV13
J: TRBJ1-3
CDR3: CASSSRQGGSSGNTIYF
DNA: TGTGCCAGCAGCTCCCGACAGGGGGGAAGCTCTGGAAACACCATATATTTT

size: .
D: .
V: TRBV5-1
J: TRBJ2-7
CDR3: CASSSVRGNSYEQYF
DNA: TGCGCCAGCAGCTCGGTCCGGGGCAACTCCTACGAGCAGTACTTC

size: once
D: .
V: TRBV28
J: TRBJ2-7
CDR3: CASSFQGVHEQYF
DNA: TGTGCCAGCAGTTTCCAGGGTGTACACGAGCAGTACTTC

size: .
D: TRBD2
V: TRBV7-6
J: TRBJ2-1
CDR3: CASSPLLAGGNEQFF
DNA: TGTGCCAGCAGCCCCCTTCTAGCGGGAGGAAATGAGCAGTTCTTC

size: .
D: TRBD1
V: TRBV6-5
J: TRBJ1-2
CDR3: CASLLSGTGDGYTF
DNA: TGTGCCAGCCTTCTTTCGGGGACAGGGGATGGCTACACCTTC

size: .
D: .
V: TRBV5-1
J: TRBJ1-6
CDR3: CASSLESGVGNSPLHF
DNA: TGCGCCAGCAGCTTGGAGTCGGGGGTAGGGAATTCACCCCTCCACTTT

size: .
D: .
V: TRBV2
J: TRBJ1-5
CDR3: CASSESYSGMGYSNQPQHF
DNA: TGTGCCAGCAGTGAAAGTTACTCCGGTATGGGTTATAGCAATCAGCCCCAGCATTTT

size: .
D: .
V: TRBV29-1
J: TRBJ1-3
CDR3: CSGQGSGNTIYF
DNA: TGCAGCGGGCAGGGAAGTGGAAACACCATATATTTT

size: .
D: TRBD2
V: TRBV10-3
J: TRBJ2-7
CDR3: CAIRSVSGGTREQYF
DNA: TGTGCCATCAGATCAGTTAGCGGGGGGACGCGAGAGCAGTACTTC

size: .
D: .
V: TRBV27
J: TRBJ1-3
CDR3: CASSELSGGGGNTIYF
DNA: TGTGCCAGCAGTGAGCTCTCCGGGGGAGGCGGAAACACCATATATTTT

size: once
D: .
V: TRBV11-3
J: TRBJ2-7
CDR3: CASSLNPGSYEQYF
DNA: TGTGCCAGCAGCCTTAACCCCGGCTCCTACGAGCAGTACTTC

size: .
D: .
V: TRBV6-1
J: TRBJ1-1
CDR3: CASSETTGTLEAFF
DNA: TGTGCCAGCAGTGAAACCACAGGGACCCTTGAAGCTTTCTTT